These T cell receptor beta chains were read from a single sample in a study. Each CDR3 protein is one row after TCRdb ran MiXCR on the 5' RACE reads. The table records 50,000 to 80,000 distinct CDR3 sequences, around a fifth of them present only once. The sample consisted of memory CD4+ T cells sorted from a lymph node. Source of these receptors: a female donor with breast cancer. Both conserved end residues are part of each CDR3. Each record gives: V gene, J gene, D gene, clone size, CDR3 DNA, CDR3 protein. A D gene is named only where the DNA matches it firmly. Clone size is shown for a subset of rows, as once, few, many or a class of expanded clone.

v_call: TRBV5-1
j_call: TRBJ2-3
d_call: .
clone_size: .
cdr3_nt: TGCGCCAGCAGCTTGGTCTTCCAATCGGGGGCAGATACGCAGTATTTT
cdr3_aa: CASSLVFQSGADTQYF

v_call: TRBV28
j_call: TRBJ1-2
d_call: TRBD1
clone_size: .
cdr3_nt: TGTGCCAGCAGTTCCCATGGACAGGCCATCTATGGCTACACCTTC
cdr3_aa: CASSSHGQAIYGYTF

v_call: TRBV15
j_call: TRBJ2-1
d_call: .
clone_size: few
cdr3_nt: TGTGCCACCAGCAGAGAGAAGCCGGGCTCCTACAATGAGCAGTTCTTC
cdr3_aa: CATSREKPGSYNEQFF

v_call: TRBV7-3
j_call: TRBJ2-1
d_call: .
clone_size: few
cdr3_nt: TGTGCCAGCAGTCTAGCGCCCCACCTAAGCAATGAGCAGTTCTTC
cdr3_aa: CASSLAPHLSNEQFF

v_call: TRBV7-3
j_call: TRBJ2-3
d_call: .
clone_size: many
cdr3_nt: TGTGCCAGCAGCCGAGACTACCTAAGCACAGATACGCAGTATTTT
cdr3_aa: CASSRDYLSTDTQYF

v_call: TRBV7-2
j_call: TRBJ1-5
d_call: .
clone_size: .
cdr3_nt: TGTGCCAGCAGCCCCCCAGATCAGCCCCAGCATTTT
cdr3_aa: CASSPPDQPQHF

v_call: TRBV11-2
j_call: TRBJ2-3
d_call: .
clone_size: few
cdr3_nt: TGTGCCAGCAGCTTATATAGTATGGCCGCCGGCACAGATACGCAGTATTTT
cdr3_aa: CASSLYSMAAGTDTQYF

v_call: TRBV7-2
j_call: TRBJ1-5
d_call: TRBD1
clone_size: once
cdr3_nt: TGTGCCAGCAGCCCCGACAGGGGGCGGGAGGAGACCCAGCATTTT
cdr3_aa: CASSPDRGREETQHF

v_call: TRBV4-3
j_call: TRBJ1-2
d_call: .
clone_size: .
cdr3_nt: TGCGCCAGCAGCCCCCTCAGACGTCCTGACTATGGCTACACCTTC
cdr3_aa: CASSPLRRPDYGYTF

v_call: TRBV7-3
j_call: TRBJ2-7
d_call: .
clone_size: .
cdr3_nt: TGTGCCAGCAGCTTACAGGGGACGGAAGCCTACGAGCAGTACTTC
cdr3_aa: CASSLQGTEAYEQYF

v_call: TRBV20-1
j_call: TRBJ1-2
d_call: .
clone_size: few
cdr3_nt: TGCAGTGCTAGCCTGCGAGCCGGGGGCTACACCTTC
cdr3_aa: CSASLRAGGYTF

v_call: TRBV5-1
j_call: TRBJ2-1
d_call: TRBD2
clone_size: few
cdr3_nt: TGCGCCAGCAGTTCCGGGACTAGCTACAATGAGCAGTTCTTC
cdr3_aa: CASSSGTSYNEQFF

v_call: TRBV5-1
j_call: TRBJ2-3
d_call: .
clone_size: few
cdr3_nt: TGCGCCAGCAGCTTGGAAGGGCGACCTGCAGAGTATTTT
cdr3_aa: CASSLEGRPAEYF

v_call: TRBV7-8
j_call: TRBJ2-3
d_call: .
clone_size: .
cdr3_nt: TGTGCCAGCGTCACCGGGACATGGTCCACAGATACGCAGTATTTT
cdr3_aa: CASVTGTWSTDTQYF

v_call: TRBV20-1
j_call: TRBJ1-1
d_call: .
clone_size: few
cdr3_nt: TGCAGTGCTAGAACAGGGAACACTGAAGCTTTCTTT
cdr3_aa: CSARTGNTEAFF

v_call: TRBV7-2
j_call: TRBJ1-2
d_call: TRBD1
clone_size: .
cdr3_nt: TGTGCCAGCAGCTCCCGGGACAGGGTTAACTATGGCTACACCTTC
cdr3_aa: CASSSRDRVNYGYTF

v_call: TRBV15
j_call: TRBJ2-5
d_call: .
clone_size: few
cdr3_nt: TGTGCCACCAGCAGAGGAGGGGCCCAAGAGACCCAGTACTTC
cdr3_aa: CATSRGGAQETQYF

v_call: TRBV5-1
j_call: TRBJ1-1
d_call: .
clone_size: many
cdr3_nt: TGCGCCAGCAGCTTCGAGGGGACGGGCACTGAAGCTTTCTTT
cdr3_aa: CASSFEGTGTEAFF

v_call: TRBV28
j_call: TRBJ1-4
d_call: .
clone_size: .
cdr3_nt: TGTGCCAGCAGTTACCATGAAAAACTGTTTTTT
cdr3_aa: CASSYHEKLFF

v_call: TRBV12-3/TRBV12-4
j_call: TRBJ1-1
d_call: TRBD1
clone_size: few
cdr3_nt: TGTGCCAGCAGACAGGGGACAGGCGGTATCTTAGGGACTGAAGCTTTCTTT
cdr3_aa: CASRQGTGGILGTEAFF

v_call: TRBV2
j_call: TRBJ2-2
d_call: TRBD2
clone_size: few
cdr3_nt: TGTGCCAGCAGCCCTAGCGGGGGCGCGGCCGGGGAGCTGTTTTTT
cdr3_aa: CASSPSGGAAGELFF

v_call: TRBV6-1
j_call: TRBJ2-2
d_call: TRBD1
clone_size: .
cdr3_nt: TGTGCCAGCACCGACAGGGGCCCACACACCGGGGAGCTGTTTTTT
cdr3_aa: CASTDRGPHTGELFF

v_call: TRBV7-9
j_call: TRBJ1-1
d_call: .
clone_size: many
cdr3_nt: TGTGCCAGCAGCTTAAGCAGTATGAACACTGAAGCTTTCTTT
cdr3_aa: CASSLSSMNTEAFF

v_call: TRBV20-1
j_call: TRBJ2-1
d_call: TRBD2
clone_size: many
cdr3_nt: TGCAGTGCTAGAGGGGTAGCGGGAGCCTACAATGAGCAGTTCTTC
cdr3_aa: CSARGVAGAYNEQFF

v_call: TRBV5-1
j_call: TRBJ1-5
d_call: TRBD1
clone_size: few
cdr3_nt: TGCGCCAGCAGCTCGACAGGGGGTGATCAGCCCCAGCATTTT
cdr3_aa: CASSSTGGDQPQHF

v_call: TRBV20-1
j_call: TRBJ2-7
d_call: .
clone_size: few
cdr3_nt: TGCAGTGCTTCCAAAGACCCCCTCGGGCACGAGCAGTACTTC
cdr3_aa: CSASKDPLGHEQYF

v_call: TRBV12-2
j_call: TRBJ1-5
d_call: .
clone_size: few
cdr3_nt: TGTGCAAGTCGCTCGCAGCGGGCGAGGCTCCATCAGCCCCAGCATTTT
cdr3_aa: CASRSQRARLHQPQHF

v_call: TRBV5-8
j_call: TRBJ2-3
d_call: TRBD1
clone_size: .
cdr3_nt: TGTGCCAGCAGCCCCGGGACAGGAAACACAGATACGCAGTATTTT
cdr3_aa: CASSPGTGNTDTQYF

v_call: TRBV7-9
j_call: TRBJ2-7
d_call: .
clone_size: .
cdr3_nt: TGTGCCAGCAGCCCCAGTGGGGATTCCTACGAGCAGTACTTC
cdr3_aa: CASSPSGDSYEQYF

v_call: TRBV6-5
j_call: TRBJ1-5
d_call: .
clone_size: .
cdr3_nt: TGTGCCAGCAATCGCAGGGAGGGGCAGCCCCAGCATTTT
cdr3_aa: CASNRREGQPQHF

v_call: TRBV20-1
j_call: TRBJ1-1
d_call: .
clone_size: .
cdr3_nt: TGCAGTGCTCTCAGGGTCCTGAACACTGAAGCTTTCTTT
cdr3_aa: CSALRVLNTEAFF

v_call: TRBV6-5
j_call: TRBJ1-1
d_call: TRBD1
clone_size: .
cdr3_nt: TGTGCCAGCAGGACAGGGGGCGGCACTGAAGCTTTCTTT
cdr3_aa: CASRTGGGTEAFF

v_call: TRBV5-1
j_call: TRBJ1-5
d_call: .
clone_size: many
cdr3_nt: TGCGCCAGCAGCTTAGACCCGATTAGCAATCAGCCCCAGCATTTT
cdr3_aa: CASSLDPISNQPQHF

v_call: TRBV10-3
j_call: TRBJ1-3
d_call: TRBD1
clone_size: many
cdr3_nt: TGTGCCATCAGTGACCGGACAGGTGGAAACACCATATATTTT
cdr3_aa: CAISDRTGGNTIYF

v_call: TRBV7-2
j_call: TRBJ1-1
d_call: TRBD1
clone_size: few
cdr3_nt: TGTGCCAGTGACAGGGACACTGAAGCTTTCTTT
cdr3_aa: CASDRDTEAFF

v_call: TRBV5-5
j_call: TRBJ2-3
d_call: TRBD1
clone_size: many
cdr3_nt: TGTGCCAGCAGCTTACGGACAGGCCCTGGTACGCAGTATTTT
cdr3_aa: CASSLRTGPGTQYF

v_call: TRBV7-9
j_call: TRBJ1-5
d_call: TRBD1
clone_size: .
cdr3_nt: TGTGCCAGCAGCCAAGGACAGGGGGGCCAGCCCCAGCATTTT
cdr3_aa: CASSQGQGGQPQHF

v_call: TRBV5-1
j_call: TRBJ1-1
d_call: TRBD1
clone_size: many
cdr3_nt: TGCGCCAGCAGCTTGGGGACAGGGGGAGACTACACTGAAGCTTTCTTT
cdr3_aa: CASSLGTGGDYTEAFF

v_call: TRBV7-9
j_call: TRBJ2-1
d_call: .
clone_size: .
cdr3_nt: TGTGCCAGCAACCCCGGGACTTCCAATGAGCAGTTCTTC
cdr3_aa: CASNPGTSNEQFF

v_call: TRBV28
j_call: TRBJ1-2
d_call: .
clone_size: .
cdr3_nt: TGTGCCAGCGGAAAAGGCGGGGGGACTTTAATAGGCTACACCTTC
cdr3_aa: CASGKGGGTLIGYTF

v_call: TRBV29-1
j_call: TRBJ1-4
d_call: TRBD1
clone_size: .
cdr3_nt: TGCAGCGTTGGGGGCGCAGGGGGCTTAAATGAAAAACTGTTTTTT
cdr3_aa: CSVGGAGGLNEKLFF

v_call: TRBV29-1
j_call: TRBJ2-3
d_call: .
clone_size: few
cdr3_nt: TGCAGCGTTGGGGTCCCGGGGGATACGCAGTATTTT
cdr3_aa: CSVGVPGDTQYF

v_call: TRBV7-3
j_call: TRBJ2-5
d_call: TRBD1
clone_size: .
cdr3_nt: TGTGCCAGCAGCTTATCTGGACAGGGGGGAAGGGAGACCCAGTACTTC
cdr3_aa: CASSLSGQGGRETQYF

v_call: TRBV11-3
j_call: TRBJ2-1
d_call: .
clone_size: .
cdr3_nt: TGTGCCAGCAGCTTAATCGCGGGGAGTGGTGGTGAGCAGTTCTTC
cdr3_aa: CASSLIAGSGGEQFF

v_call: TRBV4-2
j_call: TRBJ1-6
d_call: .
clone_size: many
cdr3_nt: TGTGCCAGCAGCCAAGAAGTTAAGGTTAATTCACCCCTCCACTTT
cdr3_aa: CASSQEVKVNSPLHF

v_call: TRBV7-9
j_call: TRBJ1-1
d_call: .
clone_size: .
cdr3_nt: TGTGCCAGCAGCCCCCGGGGCCGGTTGAACACTGAAGCTTTCTTT
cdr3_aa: CASSPRGRLNTEAFF

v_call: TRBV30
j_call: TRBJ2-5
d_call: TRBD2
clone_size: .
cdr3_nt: TGTGCCTGGACGTCTAGCGGCCAAGAGACCCAGTACTTC
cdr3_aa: CAWTSSGQETQYF

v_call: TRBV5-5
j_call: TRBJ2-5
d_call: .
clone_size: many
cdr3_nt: TGTGCCAGCAGCTCGCAAGCGATGCGACTGGAGACCCAGTACTTC
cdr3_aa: CASSSQAMRLETQYF

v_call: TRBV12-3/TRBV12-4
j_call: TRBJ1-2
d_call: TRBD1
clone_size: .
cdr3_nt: TGTGCCAGCAGAATTAGACAGGGTAACTATGGCTACACCTTC
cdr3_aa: CASRIRQGNYGYTF

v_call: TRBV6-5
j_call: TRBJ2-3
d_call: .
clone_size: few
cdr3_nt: TGTGCCAGCAAGGTAGCGGAGATCACAGATACGCAGTATTTT
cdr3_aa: CASKVAEITDTQYF

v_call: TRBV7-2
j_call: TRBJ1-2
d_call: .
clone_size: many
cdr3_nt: TGTGCCAGCAGCTTAGCCTACAGAGGTGGCTACACCTTC
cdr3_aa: CASSLAYRGGYTF

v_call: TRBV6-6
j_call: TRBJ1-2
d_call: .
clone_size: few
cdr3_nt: TGTGACAGCAGTTACGCGAGGGGCGAGGTCTATGGCTACACCTTC
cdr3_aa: CDSSYARGEVYGYTF